These T cell receptor beta chains were read from a single sample in a study of cytomegalovirus exposure and HLA in healthy donors. Method: immunoSEQ multiplex PCR; TCRdb's copy keeps in-frame clones and lacks some. The sample records about 150,000 clones, 70% to 85% being singletons. Sample: PBMCs. These receptors all come from a man aged 25-40 years in good health and CMV-seropositive. Both conserved end residues are part of each CDR3. A D gene is named only where the DNA matches it firmly. Clone size is given for some rows only: seen once, a few or many times, or a class if the clone is expanded.

length,size,V,D,J,DNA,CDR3
16,.,TRBV9,TRBD2,TRBJ2-3,TGTGCCAGCAGCGTAGCAGCGGGGGGAAGCACAGATACGCAGTATTTT,CASSVAAGGSTDTQYF
16,.,TRBV18,TRBD2,TRBJ2-5,TGTGCCAGCTCACCACCCCAGCGGGGGGGCTTGGAGACCCAGTACTTC,CASSPPQRGGLETQYF
14,.,TRBV2,TRBD1,TRBJ2-5,TGTGCCAGCACCCCGGGACAGCCCCAAGAGACCCAGTACTTC,CASTPGQPQETQYF
12,.,TRBV29-1,TRBD1,TRBJ1-1,TGCAGCGTCTACGGACAGGGCCTTGAAGCTTTCTTT,CSVYGQGLEAFF
15,once,TRBV6-5,TRBD1,TRBJ2-7,TGTGCCAGCAGGCACGGGACAGGTATCTCCCACGAGCAGTACTTC,CASRHGTGISHEQYF
14,.,TRBV7-2,.,TRBJ2-7,TGTGCCAGCACCCTTGCGGAGAGCTCCTACGAGCAGTACTTC,CASTLAESSYEQYF
16,few,TRBV2,TRBD2,TRBJ2-5,TGTGCCAGCAGTGATTTTGGCGGGAGGCCCTGGGAGACCCAGTACTTC,CASSDFGGRPWETQYF
14,once,TRBV9,TRBD2,TRBJ2-7,TGTGCCAGCAGCGGGACTAGCGGGAGCAACGAGCAGTACTTC,CASSGTSGSNEQYF
19,.,TRBV14,.,TRBJ2-7,TGTGCCAGCAGCCAAGAAAGGGTGAAGAAGGCTAAAGGGGACTACGAGCAGTACTTC,CASSQERVKKAKGDYEQYF
14,once,TRBV27,TRBD2,TRBJ2-7,TGTGCCAGCAGTTTACGGGGGGGAACCTACGAGCAGTACTTC,CASSLRGGTYEQYF
16,.,TRBV6-1,TRBD1,TRBJ1-4,TGTGCCAGCAGTGAAGCGGTGACAGGGGGATATGAAAAACTGTTTTTT,CASSEAVTGGYEKLFF
16,.,TRBV18,.,TRBJ2-6,TGTGCCAGCTCACCAGGGGCTATCTCTGGGGCCAACGTCCTGACTTTC,CASSPGAISGANVLTF
14,.,TRBV27,.,TRBJ1-2,TGTGCCAGCAGTACAACCGGGACAATCTATGGCTACACCTTC,CASSTTGTIYGYTF
15,.,TRBV6-4,TRBD2,TRBJ2-1,TGTGCCAGCATTCCAGCCCGGACTAGCGGGAGGAGTGAGTTCTTC,CASIPARTSGRSEFF
15,once,TRBV6-5,TRBD2,TRBJ2-1,TGTGCCAGCAGCTCTCCTAGCGGGGGATGGCATGAGCAGTTCTTC,CASSSPSGGWHEQFF
14,.,TRBV7-2,.,TRBJ1-2,TGTGCCAGCAGCTTAGTTGGACAAGCCTATGGCTACACCTTC,CASSLVGQAYGYTF
11,.,TRBV6-5,.,TRBJ2-3,TGTGCCAGCTCGACGAGGGATACGCAGTATTTT,CASSTRDTQYF